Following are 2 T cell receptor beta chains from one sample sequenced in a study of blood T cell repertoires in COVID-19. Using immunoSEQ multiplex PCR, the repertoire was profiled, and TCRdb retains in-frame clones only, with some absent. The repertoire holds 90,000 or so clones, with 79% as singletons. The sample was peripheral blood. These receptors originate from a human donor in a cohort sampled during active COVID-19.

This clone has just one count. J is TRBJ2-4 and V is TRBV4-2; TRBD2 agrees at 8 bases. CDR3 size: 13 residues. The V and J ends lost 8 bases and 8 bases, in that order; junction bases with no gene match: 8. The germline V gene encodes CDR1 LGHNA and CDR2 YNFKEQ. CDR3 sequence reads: CASRRGLEDIQYF. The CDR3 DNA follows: TGTGCCAGCCGCCGGGGACTAGAAGACATTCAGTACTTC.

CDR3 sequence reads: CASGLQGLNQPQHF. In DNA, the CDR3 is TGTGCCAGCGGACTACAGGGGCTCAATCAGCCCCAGCATTTT. This rearrangement joins TRBV6-6 to TRBJ1-5, with 7 bases matching TRBD1. Germline V gene sequence: CDR1 MNHNY, CDR2 SVGAGI (reference sequence). This CDR3 region has 14 residues. Unmatched junction bases numbered 7, after V lost 8 bases and J lost 3 bases.